This T cell receptor beta chain was observed in a study of cytotoxic CD8 clonotypes in ibrutinib-treated CLL. The study, taken as a whole, reports: In comparison with age-matched healthy donors, baseline clonality was higher and tracked circulating CD8+ T-cell counts.

In regard to this clone: The antigen is undetermined.

Unmatched junction bases numbered 3, after V lost 4 bases and J lost 5 bases. The germline CDR1 and CDR2 sequences are SGHRS and YFSETQ. The CDR3 is 13 amino acids. The assay was immunoSEQ multiplex PCR, and TCRdb's table has in-frame clones only and misses some. Of tens of thousands of clones in the sample, over 60% were seen once. This sequence joins TRBV5-1 and TRBJ2-5; 9 bases are a match to TRBD1. Sequences were derived from PBMCs, sampled after 12 months of ibrutinib treatment. The sequence was collected from a human donor with chronic lymphocytic leukemia. This CDR3 is CASSRDRVETQYF. CDR3 DNA sequence: TGCGCCAGCAGCCGGGACAGGGTTGAGACCCAGTACTTC. Variable domain in full (rest from reference TRBV5-1 and TRBJ2-5): KAGVTQTPRYLIKTRGQQVTLSCSPISGHRSVSWYQQTPGQGLQFLFEYFSETQRNKGNFPGRFSGRQFSNSRSEMNVSTLELGDSALYLCASSRDRVETQYFGPGTRLLVL.